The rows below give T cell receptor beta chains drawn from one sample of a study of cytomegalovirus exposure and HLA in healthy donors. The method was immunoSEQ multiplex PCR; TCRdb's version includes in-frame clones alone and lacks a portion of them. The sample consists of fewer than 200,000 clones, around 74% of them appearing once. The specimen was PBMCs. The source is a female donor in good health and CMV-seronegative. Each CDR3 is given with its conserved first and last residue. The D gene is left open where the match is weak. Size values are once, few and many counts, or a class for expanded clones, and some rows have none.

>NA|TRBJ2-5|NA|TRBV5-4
CASSFSEEQYF
TGTGCCAGCAGCTTTAGCGAGGAGCAGTACTTC
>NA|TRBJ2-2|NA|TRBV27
CASSSHTGTRRTGELFF
TGTGCCAGCAGCTCCCACACCGGGACAAGGAGAACCGGGGAGCTGTTTTTT
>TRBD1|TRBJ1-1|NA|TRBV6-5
CASSLGGQGNTEAFF
TGTGCCAGCAGTCTAGGGGGACAGGGGAACACTGAAGCTTTCTTT
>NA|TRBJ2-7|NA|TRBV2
CATSRHELYEQYF
TGTGCCACCAGTAGACACGAGCTTTACGAGCAGTACTTC
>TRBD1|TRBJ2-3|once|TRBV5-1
CASSFTGTGGTDTQYF
TGCGCCAGCAGCTTTACCGGGACAGGGGGCACAGATACGCAGTATTTT
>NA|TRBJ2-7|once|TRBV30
CAWSGPSGGSSYEQYF
TGTGCCTGGAGTGGTCCGAGCGGAGGTTCCTCCTACGAGCAGTACTTC
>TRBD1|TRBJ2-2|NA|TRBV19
CASQGATGELFF
TGTGCCTCGCAGGGGGCCACCGGGGAGCTGTTTTTT
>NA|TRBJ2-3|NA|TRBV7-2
CASSLEGISTDTQYF
TGTGCCAGCAGCTTAGAGGGGATAAGCACAGATACGCAGTATTTT
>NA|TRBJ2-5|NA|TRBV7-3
CASSYTARGTQYF
TGTGCCAGCAGCTATACAGCGCGGGGGACCCAGTACTTC
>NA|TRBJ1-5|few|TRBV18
CASSTGNQPQHF
TGTGCCAGCTCAACCGGGAATCAGCCCCAGCATTTT
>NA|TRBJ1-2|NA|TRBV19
CASSQAVGEGYTF
TGTGCCAGTAGTCAAGCCGTCGGGGAGGGCTACACCTTC
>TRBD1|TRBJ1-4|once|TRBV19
CASSPHRGPTNEKLFF
TGTGCCAGTAGTCCTCACAGGGGGCCAACTAATGAAAAACTGTTTTTT
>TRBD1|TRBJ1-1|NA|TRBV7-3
CASSLRSGGLTEAFF
TGTGCCAGCAGCTTAAGATCAGGGGGTCTCACTGAAGCTTTCTTT
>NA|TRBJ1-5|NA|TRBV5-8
CASSLGRGNQPQHF
TGTGCCAGCAGCTTGGGCAGGGGCAATCAGCCCCAGCATTTT
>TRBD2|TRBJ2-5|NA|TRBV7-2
CASSLMIAGAETQYF
TGTGCCAGCAGCCTAATGATAGCGGGGGCAGAGACCCAGTACTTC
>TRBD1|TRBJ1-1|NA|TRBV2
CASRADRANTEAFF
TGTGCCAGCAGAGCGGACAGGGCCAACACTGAAGCTTTCTTT
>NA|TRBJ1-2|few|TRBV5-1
CASSLGSRHLLNYGYTF
TGCGCCAGCAGCTTGGGTTCGCGTCACCTCCTAAACTATGGCTACACCTTC
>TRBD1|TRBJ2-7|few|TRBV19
CASSIGTGETYEQYF
TGTGCCAGTAGTATAGGGACAGGGGAAACCTACGAGCAGTACTTC
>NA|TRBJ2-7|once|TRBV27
CASSLSIRGSYEQYF
TGTGCCAGCAGTTTATCGATTAGGGGCTCCTACGAGCAGTACTTC
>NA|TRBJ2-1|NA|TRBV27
CASSPQTSGQFF
TGTGCCAGCAGCCCACAGACCTCAGGGCAGTTCTTC
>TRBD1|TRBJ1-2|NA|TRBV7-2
CASSLTGSGGYTF
TGTGCCAGCAGCCTGACAGGGAGCGGCGGCTACACCTTC
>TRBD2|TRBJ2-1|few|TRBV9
CASSLTSGSNGEQFF
TGTGCCAGCAGCTTGACTAGCGGGAGCAATGGTGAGCAGTTCTTC
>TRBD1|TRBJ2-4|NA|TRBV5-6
CASSFQGQGAKNIQYF
TGTGCCAGCAGTTTTCAGGGACAGGGGGCCAAAAACATTCAGTACTTC
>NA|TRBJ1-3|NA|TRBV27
CASMPGRGNTIYF
TGTGCCAGCATGCCCGGCAGGGGAAACACCATATATTTT
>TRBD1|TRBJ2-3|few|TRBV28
CASSSTLDRGLTDTQYF
TGTGCCAGCAGTTCCACTTTAGACAGGGGGCTGACAGATACGCAGTATTTT
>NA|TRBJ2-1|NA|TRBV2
CASTPFGGATNEQFF
TGTGCCAGCACCCCTTTTGGGGGGGCAACGAATGAGCAGTTCTTC
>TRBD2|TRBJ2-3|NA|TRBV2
CASSYSGRTDTQYF
TGTGCCAGCAGTTATAGCGGGAGGACAGATACGCAGTATTTT
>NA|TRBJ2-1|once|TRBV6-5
CASSYVGSEAEQFF
TGTGCCAGCAGTTACGTCGGGAGTGAGGCTGAGCAGTTCTTC
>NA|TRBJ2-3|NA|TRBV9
CASSARGADTQYF
TGTGCCAGCAGCGCGCGGGGAGCAGATACGCAGTATTTT
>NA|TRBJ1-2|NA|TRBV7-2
CASSLTQGPYGYTF
TGTGCCAGCAGCTTAACCCAGGGCCCCTATGGCTACACCTTC
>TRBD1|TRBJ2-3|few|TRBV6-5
CASRLTGTDTQYF
TGTGCCAGCAGACTGACAGGGACAGATACGCAGTATTTT
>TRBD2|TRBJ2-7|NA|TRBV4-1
CASSHPGLGYEQYF
TGCGCCAGCAGCCATCCGGGACTAGGATACGAGCAGTACTTC
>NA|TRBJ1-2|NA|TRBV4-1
CASSQDSRLYGYTF
TGCGCCAGCAGCCAAGATAGCCGGCTCTATGGCTACACCTTC
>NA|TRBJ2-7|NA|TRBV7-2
CASSLGARLSYEQYF
TGTGCCAGCAGCCTAGGGGCCCGGCTCTCCTACGAGCAGTACTTC
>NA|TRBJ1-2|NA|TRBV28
CASTLGSLVDGYTF
TGTGCCAGCACCCTCGGATCTCTAGTTGATGGCTACACCTTC
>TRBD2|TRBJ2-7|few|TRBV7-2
CASSFLPSGSVCEQYF
TGTGCCAGCAGCTTCCTACCCAGCGGGAGTGTTTGCGAGCAGTACTTC
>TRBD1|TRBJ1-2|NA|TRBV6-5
CASSPDRGLNYGYTF
TGTGCCAGCAGTCCCGACAGGGGGCTCAACTATGGCTACACCTTC